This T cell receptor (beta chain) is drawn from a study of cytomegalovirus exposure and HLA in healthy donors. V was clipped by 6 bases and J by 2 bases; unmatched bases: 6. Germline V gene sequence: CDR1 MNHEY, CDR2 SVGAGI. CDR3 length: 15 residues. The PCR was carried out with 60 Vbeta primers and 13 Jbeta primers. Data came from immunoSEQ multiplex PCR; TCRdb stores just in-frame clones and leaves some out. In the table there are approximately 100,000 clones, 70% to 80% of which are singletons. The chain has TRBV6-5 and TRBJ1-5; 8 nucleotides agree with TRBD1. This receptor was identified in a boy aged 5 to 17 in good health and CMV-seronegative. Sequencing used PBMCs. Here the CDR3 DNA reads TGTGCCAGCAGCCGCGACAGGGGAGGCAATCAGCCCCAGCATTTT. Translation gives CASSRDRGGNQPQHF.